A single sample is the source of the 23 T cell receptor beta chains below, sequenced in a study of shared clonotypes between healthy human individuals. Data came from immunoSEQ multiplex PCR; TCRdb stores just in-frame clones and leaves some out. In the table there are a few hundred thousand clones, approximately 74% of which are singletons. The sample consisted of memory CD4+ T cells sorted from blood. Subset given: CD45RA-negative fraction. The receptors were gathered from a man younger than 45 in good health.

V is TRBV11-2 and J is TRBJ1-2, with a tentative D call TRBD1 (5 bases). Germline values: CDR1 SGHAT, CDR2 FQNNGV. The CDR3 spans 17 residues. With 0 bases removed from V and 9 bases from J, the gap between germline ends came to 23 bases. The CDR3 loop reads CASSLETWRKGAQSYTF. DNA of the CDR3: TGTGCCAGCAGCTTAGAGACTTGGCGGAAAGGGGCGCAAAGCTACACCTTC. The full variable domain, completed using reference TRBV11-2 and TRBJ1-2, is EAGVAQSPRYKIIEKRQSVAFWCNPISGHATLYWYQQILGQGPKLLIQFQNNGVVDDSQLPKDRFSAERLKGVDSTLKIQPAKLEDSAVYLCASSLETWRKGAQSYTFGSGTRLTVV.

This CDR3 is CASSPSLNIQYF. The CDR3 nucleotides are TGTGCCAGCTCACCATCCCTAAACATTCAGTACTTC. V usage is TRBV18 and J usage is TRBJ2-4; unclear D gene. V dropped 2 bases and J dropped 6 bases, with 5 bases sitting between them. The CDR3 spans 12 residues. Germline CDR1 and CDR2: KGHSH and LQKENI.

This chain links TRBV30 with TRBJ1-1; 9 bases are shared with TRBD1. CDR1 is GTSNPN, CDR2 SVGIG, per germline (reference sequence). Germline trimming cut 5 bases from V and 1 base from J; bases unmatched to any gene: 2. The CDR3 sequence is 13 residues long. CDR3 protein: CAWRTGENTEAFF. For the CDR3, the DNA is TGTGCCTGGCGGACAGGGGAGAACACTGAAGCTTTCTTT.

A few counts support this clone. The chain carries TRBV7-2 and TRBJ2-1, with D possibly matching TRBD2 (5 bases). This CDR3 spans 13 amino acids. Germline V gives CDR1 SGHTA, CDR2 FQGNSA. V was trimmed by 7 bases and J by 5 bases, leaving 12 bases between them. The CDR3 nucleotides are TGTGCCAGCACCGTCGGACTTAACAATGAGCAGTTCTTC. Its translation is CASTVGLNNEQFF. Full variable domain (missing parts from reference TRBV7-2 and TRBJ2-1): GAGVSQSPSNKVTEKGKDVELRCDPISGHTALYWYRQSLGQGLEFLIYFQGNSAPDKSGLPSDRFSAERTGGSVSTLTIQRTQQEDSAVYLCASTVGLNNEQFFGPGTRLTVL.

The CDR3 DNA follows: TGTGCCAGCAGAACCCACTGGCGGGAGACCACAGATACGCAGTATTTT. Protein product: CASRTHWRETTDTQYF. The chain employs TRBV11-2 and TRBJ2-3; 7 bases map to TRBD2. The germline V gene has CDR1 SGHAT and CDR2 FQNNGV. CDR3 length: 16 amino acids. Trimming at V came to 6 bases and at J to 2 bases, leaving 11 bases not matched to a gene.

The chain has TRBV7-9 and TRBJ2-5; 7 bases fit TRBD1. CDR3 size: 15 residues. CDR1 SEHNR and CDR2 FQNEAQ come from the germline V gene (reference sequence). Germline trimming cut 1 base from V and 4 bases from J; bases unmatched to any gene: 6. The CDR3 sequence: CASSLGRQGGETQYF. CDR3 nucleotide sequence: TGTGCCAGCAGCTTAGGAAGACAGGGTGGAGAGACCCAGTACTTC.

The rearrangement joins TRBV7-2 to TRBJ2-3; the match to TRBD2 covers 11 bases. The CDR3 runs 19 residues. The ends lost 5 bases at V and 4 bases at J; junction bases unmatched: 17. Germline CDR1 and CDR2: SGHTA and FQGNSA. CDR3 in DNA: TGTGCCAGCAGCCATCAACTAGCGGGAGCCCGCGGGTTCGCAGATACGCAGTATTTT. This translates into CASSHQLAGARGFADTQYF. The whole variable domain, remainder taken from reference TRBV7-2 and TRBJ2-3, is GAGVSQSPSNKVTEKGKDVELRCDPISGHTALYWYRQSLGQGLEFLIYFQGNSAPDKSGLPSDRFSAERTGGSVSTLTIQRTQQEDSAVYLCASSHQLAGARGFADTQYFGPGTRLTVL.

The chain carries TRBV28 and TRBJ2-1, with 8 bases identical to TRBD1. The CDR3 runs 14 residues. Trimming removed 2 bases from V and 7 bases from J; junction bases left unmatched: 4. Germline V CDR1 and CDR2: MDHEN, SYDVKM. CDR3 sequence (DNA): TGTGCCAGCAGTTTAGGGGGACAGGCTAATGAGCAGTTCTTC. It encodes CASSLGGQANEQFF.

This chain connects TRBV7-2 to TRBJ2-3, with D unresolved. The CDR3 loop spans 15 amino acids. CDR1 and CDR2 from the germline V gene are SGHTA and FQGNSA. V was clipped by 1 base and J by 1 base, with 9 bases between them. This CDR3 reads CASSLGRLRTDTQYF. CDR3 in DNA: TGTGCCAGCAGCTTAGGTCGGCTCCGCACAGATACGCAGTATTTT.

The rearrangement joins TRBV5-5 to TRBJ1-5; D unclear. Germline CDR1 reads SGHKS; CDR2 reads YYEKEE (reference sequence). The CDR3 consists of 14 residues. V lost 1 base and J lost 6, with 11 bases in between. The CDR3 bases are TGTGCCAGCAGCTTGCAAGGATTGGGTCAGCCCCAGCATTTT. Its protein product is CASSLQGLGQPQHF.

The sample holds a few counts of this clone. The rearrangement joins TRBV29-1 to TRBJ2-1; D might be TRBD1 (6 bases). Germline V gives CDR1 SQVTM, CDR2 ANQGSEA. The V gene lost 4 bases and the J gene lost 0 bases, with 10 bases spanning the gap. CDR3 length: 14 amino acids. This chain's CDR3 is CSVVQGTSYNEQFF. CDR3 nucleotides: TGCAGCGTTGTCCAGGGGACCTCCTACAATGAGCAGTTCTTC.

The genes are TRBV4-1 and TRBJ1-1; 9 positions agree with TRBD1. The trim removed 3 bases at V and 1 base at J, leaving 0 bases unmatched. The germline CDR1 and CDR2 sequences are MGHRA and YSYEKL. The CDR3 has 14 amino acids. CDR3 coding DNA: TGCGCCAGCAGCCAGGACAGGGGGAACACTGAAGCTTTCTTT. Its protein product is CASSQDRGNTEAFF.

The chain recombines TRBV19 with TRBJ2-1, with D tentatively TRBD2 (5 bases). The CDR3 consists of 14 residues. Germline V gene lookup returns CDR1 LNHDA and CDR2 SQIVND (reference sequence). V lost 1 base to trimming and J lost 6 bases, with 10 bases between them. CDR3 sequence (DNA): TGTGCCAGTAGTATAGCCGGACTCCTCAATGAGCAGTTCTTC. This encodes CASSIAGLLNEQFF.

In this sample, this clone turned up a few times. V is TRBV7-2 and J is TRBJ2-1; D remains unclear. The CDR3 totals 15 residues. V was clipped by 7 bases and J by 6 bases, with 19 bases between them. CDR1 SGHTA and CDR2 FQGNSA come from the germline V gene. This chain's CDR3 is CASTLHTKQINEQFF. CDR3 sequence (DNA): TGTGCCAGCACCCTACATACTAAGCAGATCAATGAGCAGTTCTTC.

The chain links TRBV25-1 to TRBJ2-1; 9 bases line up with TRBD2. In germline, CDR1 is MGHDK, CDR2 SYGVNS. The CDR3 sequence is 16 residues long. V was clipped by 3 bases and J by 1 base; unmatched bases: 4. Here the CDR3 reads CASSDSSGKSYNEQFF. The CDR3 DNA follows: TGTGCCAGCAGTGATTCTAGCGGGAAATCCTACAATGAGCAGTTCTTC.

The gene calls are TRBV29-1 and TRBJ2-5, with 8 positions matching TRBD2. This CDR3 region has 15 residues. With V trimmed by 3 bases and J by 2 bases, 8 bases remained unmatched. Germline-derived CDR1 and CDR2 are SQVTM and ANQGSEA. In nucleotides, the CDR3 is TGCAGCGTTGAGGGGGGGCGGGAGGTGCAAGAGACCCAGTACTTC. Its protein product is CSVEGGREVQETQYF.

V gene TRBV2 combines with J gene TRBJ2-7; no clear D. Trimming cost V 3 bases and J 4 bases, with 16 bases left between them. The germline V gene has CDR1 SNHLY and CDR2 FYNNEI. The CDR3 loop spans 15 amino acids. The CDR3 loop is CASSEVVVARYEQYF. The CDR3, as DNA: TGTGCCAGCAGTGAGGTTGTGGTAGCTAGGTACGAGCAGTACTTC.

This clone was found a few times. CDR3 region: CASSPLSYYGYTF. CDR3 in DNA: TGTGCCAGCAGCCCTTTAAGTTACTATGGCTACACCTTC. The chain is built from TRBV7-9 and TRBJ1-2, with no clear D. The V gene lost 5 bases and the J gene lost 3 bases, with 10 bases spanning the gap. CDR1 is SEHNR and CDR2 is FQNEAQ in the germline V gene (reference sequence). The CDR3 totals 13 residues.

This clone was seen at least ten times. The rearrangement uses TRBV6-6 and TRBJ2-5; tentatively, D is TRBD2 (7 bases). The CDR3 contains 14 residues. Germline loops: CDR1 MNHNY, CDR2 SVGAGI (reference sequence). Deletions cut 7 bases from V and 4 bases from J, with 16 bases between. CDR3 in DNA: TGTGCCAGCACCCGGGGGGCCAACACAGAGACCCAGTACTTC. Translation gives CASTRGANTETQYF.

The chain employs TRBV28 and TRBJ2-7, with D possibly matching TRBD1 (6 bases). Trimming took 6 bases from V and 4 from J, leaving 19 bases between them. CDR3 length equals 15 residues. Germline CDR1 reads MDHEN; CDR2 reads SYDVKM. In nucleotides, the CDR3 is TGTGCCAGCAGCACCTCGGGACATCAGGATTACGAGCAGTACTTC. It is translated as CASSTSGHQDYEQYF.

This rearrangement joins TRBV2 to TRBJ2-1, with 7 bases fitting TRBD2. J was trimmed by 4 bases and V by 5 bases; bases with no gene match: 8. The CDR3 is made up of 15 amino acids. The V gene's germline CDR1 is SNHLY and CDR2 FYNNEI. This chain's CDR3 is CASSPLAGDYNEQFF. The CDR3 DNA reads as TGTGCCAGCAGTCCGCTGGCGGGGGATTACAATGAGCAGTTCTTC.

The V and J genes are TRBV19 and TRBJ2-7; D is possibly TRBD2 (5 bases). Germline CDR1 reads LNHDA; CDR2 reads SQIVND (reference sequence). The CDR3 covers 13 residues. Trimming removed 6 bases at V and 2 bases at J, with 11 bases between. CDR3: CASSRTFAYEQYF. The CDR3 DNA sequence: TGTGCCAGTAGCAGGACTTTCGCCTACGAGCAGTACTTC.

This chain connects TRBV5-4 to TRBJ2-1, with no clear D. Germline CDR1 SGHNT, CDR2 YYREEE (reference sequence). CDR3 length: 15 amino acids. V was cut by 4 bases and J by 0 bases, with 11 bases left in between. Written as DNA, the CDR3 is TGTGCCAGCAGCCTAACTTTAAGCTCCTACAATGAGCAGTTCTTC. Translated, it gives CASSLTLSSYNEQFF. Full variable domain (outside the CDR3, taken from reference TRBV5-4 and TRBJ2-1): ETGVTQSPTHLIKTRGQQVTLRCSSQSGHNTVSWYQQALGQGPQFIFQYYREEENGRGNFPPRFSGLQFPNYSSELNVNALELDDSALYLCASSLTLSSYNEQFFGPGTRLTVL.